This T cell receptor beta chain was identified in a study of blood T cell repertoires in COVID-19. Study overall: The United States, Italy and Spain supplied acute and convalescent COVID-19 samples. In each case, the material was cDNA or gDNA derived from T cells, B-cell-depleted T cells, or PBMCs.

Authors' methods: The authors estimated nucleated cell counts from reference gene primer amplification. Clones were sequenced by immunoSEQ multiplex PCR, and TCRdb holds only the in-frame ones, with some missing. V, J and clone size reflect that table, while D and trimming were determined from the DNA. Among 200,000 to 250,000 clones listed, 83% were seen once. Followed longitudinally, the Seattle patients had been enrolled during active infection. The ends were cut back, 1 base at V and 8 bases at J, with 8 bases in the middle. Germline lookup yields CDR1 SEHNR and CDR2 FQNEAQ (reference sequence). The CDR3 extends over 12 amino acids.

The TCR was taken from a woman under 40 with COVID-19, enrolled during active disease. The rearrangement links TRBV7-9 to TRBJ1-2; no clear D. The sequencing input was peripheral blood. CDR3 coding DNA: TGTGCCAGCAGCTTAGATACGCGGGGCTACACCTTC. Residues: CASSLDTRGYTF.